This paragraph covers one T cell receptor (beta chain) sequence. Antigen unknown. PCR amplification relied on 60 Vbeta primers (plus 13 Jbeta primers). Repertoires were generated with immunoSEQ multiplex PCR, while TCRdb's copy carries only in-frame clones and drops some. The table records 45,000 to 75,000 clones, about 71% of them present only once. The CDR3 totals 16 residues. These data are taken from a study of cytomegalovirus exposure and HLA in healthy donors. Study-wide results and limits: Some TCR beta chains (around 160 of them) were listed as cytomegalovirus-associated. In an earlier analysis, in some 600 donors, most V segments appeared productive either ~90% or ~30% of the time.

The rearrangement joins TRBV21-1 to TRBJ1-3; TRBD1, the table's D call, lacks a check against the DNA. TRBV21-1 is described as a pseudogene. The material sequenced was PBMCs. The receptor comes from a woman aged 60-75 years in good health and CMV-seropositive. CDR3 loop: CASSIDRGRTGNTIYF. Here the CDR3 DNA reads TGTGCCAGCAGCATAGACAGGGGGCGGACTGGAAACACCATATATTTT.